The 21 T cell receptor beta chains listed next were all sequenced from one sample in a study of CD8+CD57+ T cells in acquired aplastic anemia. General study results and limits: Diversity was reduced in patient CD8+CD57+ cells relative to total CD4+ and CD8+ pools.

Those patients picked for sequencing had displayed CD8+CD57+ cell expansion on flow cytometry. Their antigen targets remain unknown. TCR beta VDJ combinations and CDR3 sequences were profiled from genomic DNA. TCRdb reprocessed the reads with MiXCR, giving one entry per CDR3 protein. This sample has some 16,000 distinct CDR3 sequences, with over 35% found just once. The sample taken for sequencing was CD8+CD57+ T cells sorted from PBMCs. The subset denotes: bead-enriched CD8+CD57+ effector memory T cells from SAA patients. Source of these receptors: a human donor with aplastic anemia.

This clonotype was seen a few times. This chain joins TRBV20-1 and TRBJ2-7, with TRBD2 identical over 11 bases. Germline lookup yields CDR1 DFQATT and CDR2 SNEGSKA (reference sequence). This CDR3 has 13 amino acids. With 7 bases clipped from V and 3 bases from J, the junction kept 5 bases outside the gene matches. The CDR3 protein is CSGRLAGHYEQYF. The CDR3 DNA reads TGCAGTGGCCGACTAGCGGGGCACTACGAGCAGTACTTC.

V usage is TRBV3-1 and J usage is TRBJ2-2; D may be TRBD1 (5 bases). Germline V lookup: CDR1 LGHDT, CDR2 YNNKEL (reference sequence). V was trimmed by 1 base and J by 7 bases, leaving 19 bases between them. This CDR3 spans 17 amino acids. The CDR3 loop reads CASSQGRQGGINGELFF. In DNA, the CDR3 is TGTGCCAGCAGCCAAGGCCGCCAGGGTGGCATTAACGGGGAGCTGTTTTTT.

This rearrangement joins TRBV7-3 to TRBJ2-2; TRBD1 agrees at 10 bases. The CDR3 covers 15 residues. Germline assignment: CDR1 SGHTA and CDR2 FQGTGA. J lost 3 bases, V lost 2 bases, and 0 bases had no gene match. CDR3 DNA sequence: TGTGCCAGCAGCTTAGACAGGGGGCACACCGGGGAGCTGTTTTTT. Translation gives CASSLDRGHTGELFF.

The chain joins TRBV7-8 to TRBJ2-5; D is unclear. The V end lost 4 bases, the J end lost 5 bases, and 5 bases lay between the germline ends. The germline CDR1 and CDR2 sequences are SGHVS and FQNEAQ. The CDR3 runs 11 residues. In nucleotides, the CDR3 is TGTGCCAGCAGCTACAGCGAGACCCAGTACTTC. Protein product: CASSYSETQYF.

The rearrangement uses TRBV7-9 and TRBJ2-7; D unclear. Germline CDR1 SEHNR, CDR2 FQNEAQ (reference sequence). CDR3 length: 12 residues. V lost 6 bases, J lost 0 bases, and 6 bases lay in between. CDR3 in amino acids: CASRSDSYEQYF. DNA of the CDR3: TGTGCCAGCAGATCGGACTCCTACGAGCAGTACTTC. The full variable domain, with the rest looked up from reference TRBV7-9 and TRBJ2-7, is DTGVSQNPRHKITKRGQNVTFRCDPISEHNRLYWYRQTLGQGPEFLTYFQNEAQLEKSRLLSDRFSAERPKGSFSTLEIQRTEQGDSAMYLCASRSDSYEQYFGPGTRLTVT.

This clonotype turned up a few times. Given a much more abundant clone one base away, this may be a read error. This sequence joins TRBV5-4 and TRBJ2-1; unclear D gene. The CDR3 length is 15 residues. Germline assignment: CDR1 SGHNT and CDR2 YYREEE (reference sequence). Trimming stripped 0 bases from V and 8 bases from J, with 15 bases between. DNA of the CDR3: TGTGCCAGCAGCTTGGCTCAAAGAACTTACGATGAGCAGTTCTTC. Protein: CASSLAQRTYDEQFF.

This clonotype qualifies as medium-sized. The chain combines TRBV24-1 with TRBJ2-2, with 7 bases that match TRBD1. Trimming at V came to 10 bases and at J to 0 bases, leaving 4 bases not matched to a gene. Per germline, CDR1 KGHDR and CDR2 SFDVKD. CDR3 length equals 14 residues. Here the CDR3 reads CATNDRANTGELFF. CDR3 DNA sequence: TGTGCCACTAACGACAGGGCGAACACCGGGGAGCTGTTTTTT.

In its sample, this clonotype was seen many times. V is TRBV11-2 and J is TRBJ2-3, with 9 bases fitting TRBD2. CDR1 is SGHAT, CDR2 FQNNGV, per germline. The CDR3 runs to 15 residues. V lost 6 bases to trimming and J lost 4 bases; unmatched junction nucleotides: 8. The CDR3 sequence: CASRAAGGPSDTQYF. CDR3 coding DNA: TGTGCCAGCAGAGCGGCGGGGGGGCCATCAGATACGCAGTATTTT. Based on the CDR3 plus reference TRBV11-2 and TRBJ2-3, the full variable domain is EAGVAQSPRYKIIEKRQSVAFWCNPISGHATLYWYQQILGQGPKLLIQFQNNGVVDDSQLPKDRFSAERLKGVDSTLKIQPAKLEDSAVYLCASRAAGGPSDTQYFGPGTRLTVL.

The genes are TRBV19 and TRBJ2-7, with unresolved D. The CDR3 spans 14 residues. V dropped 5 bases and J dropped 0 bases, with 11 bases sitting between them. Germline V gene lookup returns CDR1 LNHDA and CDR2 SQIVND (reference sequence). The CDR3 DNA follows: TGTGCCAGTAGTCCTCGGATGAGCTCCTACGAGCAGTACTTC. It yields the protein CASSPRMSSYEQYF.

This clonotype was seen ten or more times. The CDR3 bases are TGTGCCAGCACCCTAGAGGGACCGAACACTGAAGCTTTCTTT. This gives the protein CASTLEGPNTEAFF. The J gene is TRBJ1-1, the V gene TRBV7-9, with D perhaps TRBD1 (5 bases). This CDR3 contains 14 residues. The V end lost 7 bases, the J end lost 1 base, and 13 bases lay between the germline ends. The germline gives CDR1 SEHNR, CDR2 FQNEAQ (reference sequence).

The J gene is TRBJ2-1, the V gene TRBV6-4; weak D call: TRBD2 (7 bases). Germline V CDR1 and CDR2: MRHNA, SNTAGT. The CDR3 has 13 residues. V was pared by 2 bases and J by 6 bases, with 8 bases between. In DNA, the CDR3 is TGTGCCAGCAGTGACGGGGGGGCCAATGAGCAGTTCTTC. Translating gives CASSDGGANEQFF.

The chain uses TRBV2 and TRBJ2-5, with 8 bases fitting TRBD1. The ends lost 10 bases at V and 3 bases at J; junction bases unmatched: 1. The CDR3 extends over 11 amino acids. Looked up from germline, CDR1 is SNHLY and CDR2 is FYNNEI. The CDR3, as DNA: TGTGCCACACAGGGGGAAGAGACCCAGTACTTC. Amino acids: CATQGEETQYF.

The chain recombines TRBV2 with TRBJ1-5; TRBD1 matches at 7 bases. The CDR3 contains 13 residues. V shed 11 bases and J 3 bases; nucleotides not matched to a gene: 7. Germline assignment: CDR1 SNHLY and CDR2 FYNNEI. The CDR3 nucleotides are TGTGCCTGCGGACAGGCAGACAATCAGCCCCAGCATTTT. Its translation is CACGQADNQPQHF.

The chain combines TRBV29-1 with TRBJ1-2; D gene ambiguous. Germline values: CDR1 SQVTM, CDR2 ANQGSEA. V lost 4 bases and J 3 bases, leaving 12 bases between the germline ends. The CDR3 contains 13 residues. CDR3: CSVGSPGDYGYTF. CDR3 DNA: TGCAGCGTTGGATCGCCGGGAGACTATGGCTACACCTTC.

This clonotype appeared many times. This chain's CDR3 is CASSLRGQGAEGYTF. CDR3 coding DNA: TGTGCCAGCAGCTTAAGAGGACAGGGGGCGGAAGGCTACACCTTC. The chain has TRBV7-2 and TRBJ1-2, with TRBD1 matching 11 bases. This CDR3 has 15 amino acids. V lost 2 bases and J lost 8; bases outside the gene matches: 7. The germline gives CDR1 SGHTA, CDR2 FQGNSA.

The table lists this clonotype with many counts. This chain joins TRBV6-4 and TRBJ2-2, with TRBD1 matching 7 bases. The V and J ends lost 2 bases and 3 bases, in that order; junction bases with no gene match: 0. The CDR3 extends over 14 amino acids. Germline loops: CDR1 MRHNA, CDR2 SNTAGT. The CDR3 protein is CASSDRGHTGELFF. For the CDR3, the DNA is TGTGCCAGCAGTGACAGGGGGCACACCGGGGAGCTGTTTTTT.

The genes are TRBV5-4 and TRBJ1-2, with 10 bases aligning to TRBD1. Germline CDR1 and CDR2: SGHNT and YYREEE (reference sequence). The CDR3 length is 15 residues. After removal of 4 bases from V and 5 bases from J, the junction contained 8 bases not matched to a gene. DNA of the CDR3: TGTGCCAGCAGCCCGGGACAGGGGCGGAATTATGGCTACACCTTC. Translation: CASSPGQGRNYGYTF. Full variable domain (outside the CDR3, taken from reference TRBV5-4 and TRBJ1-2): ETGVTQSPTHLIKTRGQQVTLRCSSQSGHNTVSWYQQALGQGPQFIFQYYREEENGRGNFPPRFSGLQFPNYSSELNVNALELDDSALYLCASSPGQGRNYGYTFGSGTRLTVV.

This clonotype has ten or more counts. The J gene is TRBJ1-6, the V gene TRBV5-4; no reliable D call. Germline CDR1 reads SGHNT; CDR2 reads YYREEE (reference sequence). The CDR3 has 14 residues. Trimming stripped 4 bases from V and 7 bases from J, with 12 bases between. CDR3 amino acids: CASSVDEGNSPLHF. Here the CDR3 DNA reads TGTGCCAGCAGCGTCGACGAGGGAAATTCACCCCTCCACTTT.

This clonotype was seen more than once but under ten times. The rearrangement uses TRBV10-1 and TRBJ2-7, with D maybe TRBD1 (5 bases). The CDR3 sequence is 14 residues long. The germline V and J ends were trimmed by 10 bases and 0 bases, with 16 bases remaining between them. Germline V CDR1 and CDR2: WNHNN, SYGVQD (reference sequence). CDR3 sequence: CATSRGTSSYEQYF. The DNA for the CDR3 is TGCGCCACCTCAAGGGGTACCAGCTCCTACGAGCAGTACTTC.

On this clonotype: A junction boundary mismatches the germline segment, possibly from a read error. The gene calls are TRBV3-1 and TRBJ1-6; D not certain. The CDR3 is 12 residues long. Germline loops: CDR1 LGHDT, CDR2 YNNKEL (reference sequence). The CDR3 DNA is TGTGCCAGCAGCCAAGATACCCTGCCCCACCACTTT. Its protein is CASSQDTLPHHF. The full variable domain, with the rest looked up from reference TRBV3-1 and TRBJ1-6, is DTAVSQTPKYLVTQMGNDKSIKCEQNLGHDTMYWYKQDSKKFLKIMFSYNNKELIINETVPNRFSPKSPDKAHLNLHINSLELGDSAVYFCASSQDTLPHHFGNGTRLTVT.

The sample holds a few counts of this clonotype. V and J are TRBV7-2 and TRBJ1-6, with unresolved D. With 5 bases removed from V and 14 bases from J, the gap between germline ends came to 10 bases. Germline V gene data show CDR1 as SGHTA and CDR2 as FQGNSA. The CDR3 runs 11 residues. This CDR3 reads CASSLKGTLHF. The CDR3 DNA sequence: TGTGCCAGCAGCCTCAAAGGAACCCTCCACTTT.